Listed here are 27 T cell receptor beta chains from one sample, sequenced in a study of T cell repertoires in cytomegalovirus infection. TCRdb re-called the reads through MiXCR, storing one row per CDR3 protein. The sample consists of under 200,000 distinct CDR3 sequences, 28% of them appearing once. Sequences were obtained from PBMCs. The receptors originated from a human donor in good health (CMV status not recorded). Some clones in this sample may be carry-over from other donors' samples.

The chain joins TRBV7-3 to TRBJ1-3, with a weak D call TRBD1 (6 bases). Trimming pared 0 bases from V and 2 bases from J, leaving 8 bases between. Germline-derived CDR1 and CDR2 are SGHTA and FQGTGA. This CDR3 has 15 amino acids. CDR3: CASSLTDSTGNTIYF. CDR3 DNA: TGTGCCAGCAGCTTAACGGACAGCACTGGAAACACCATATATTTT.

Of note for this clonotype: The germline gene is not matched at one end of the junction; a read error may be the cause. The V call is TRBV9, the J call TRBJ1-2, with D perhaps matching TRBD1 (5 bases). Per germline, CDR1 SGDLS and CDR2 YYNGEE. The CDR3 totals 12 residues. The CDR3 nucleotides read TGTGCCAGCAGCCCTCCTTTGCAGGGAGAAGGCTTC. This translates into CASSPPLQGEGF.

The chain employs TRBV15 and TRBJ1-2; possible D gene TRBD1, 5 bases. Germline V lookup: CDR1 LNHNV, CDR2 YYDKDF (reference sequence). This CDR3 spans 12 amino acids. Trimming shortened V by 5 bases and J by 11 bases, and 15 bases separated the two germline ends. The CDR3 sequence: CATSAIGREYTF. CDR3 nucleotides: TGTGCCACCAGCGCTATAGGCAGGGAATACACCTTC. Filled out from reference TRBV15 and TRBJ1-2, the complete variable domain reads DAMVIQNPRYQVTQFGKPVTLSCSQTLNHNVMYWYQQKSSQAPKLLFHYYDKDFNNEADTPDNFQSRRPNTSFCFLDIRSPGLGDTAMYLCATSAIGREYTFGSGTRLTVV.

This clonotype was observed a single time. This chain joins TRBV12-3 or TRBV12-4 and TRBJ1-6; unclear D gene. The CDR3 contains 12 residues. Deletions cut 3 bases from V and 9 bases from J, with 6 bases between. The CDR3, as DNA: TGTGCCAGCAGTTTGAAGGGTTCACCCCTCCACTTT. Translated, it gives CASSLKGSPLHF.

CDR3 amino acids: CASQPWALSVRNTEAFF. The CDR3 coding sequence is TGTGCCAGTCAACCGTGGGCCCTCTCTGTTAGGAACACTGAAGCTTTCTTT. The genes are TRBV27 and TRBJ1-1; D unresolved. The CDR3 is made up of 17 amino acids. V was cut by 9 bases and J by 1 base, with 24 bases left in between. From germline, CDR1 is MNHEY and CDR2 SMNVEV (reference sequence).

In its sample, this clonotype was seen a few times. The chain carries TRBV20-1 and TRBJ2-2, with D perhaps TRBD1 (5 bases). V lost 3 bases and J lost 5, with 10 bases in between. Germline values: CDR1 DFQATT, CDR2 SNEGSKA (reference sequence). This CDR3 region has 13 residues. CDR3 sequence reads: CSARERGTGELFF. CDR3 coding DNA: TGCAGTGCTAGGGAAAGGGGAACCGGGGAGCTGTTTTTT.

The genes are TRBV6-8 and TRBJ2-7; 8 bases agree with TRBD1. CDR1 is MNHGY, CDR2 SAAAGT, per germline. The ends lost 5 bases at V and 0 bases at J; junction bases unmatched: 6. The CDR3 is made up of 15 amino acids. In DNA form, the CDR3 reads TGTGCCAGCAGTGGCCGACAGGGGAGCTCCTACGAGCAGTACTTC. Its protein product is CASSGRQGSSYEQYF.

The sample holds a few counts of this clonotype. The chain has TRBV6-6 and TRBJ1-1; D may be TRBD1 (5 bases). Germline assignment: CDR1 MNHNY and CDR2 SVGAGI (reference sequence). Between the trimmed V and J ends, which lost 3 bases and 4 bases, there was a span of 12 bases. This CDR3 has 14 amino acids. CDR3 DNA sequence: TGTGCCAGCAGTTATCTCCAGGGTGGCACTGAAGCTTTCTTT. It codes for CASSYLQGGTEAFF.

This clonotype showed up just a few times. This chain joins TRBV29-1 and TRBJ1-2; D possibly corresponds to TRBD1 (6 bases). The CDR3 length is 12 residues. Trimming left V 4 bases short and J 7 bases short, with 13 bases between. Germline CDR1 reads SQVTM; CDR2 reads ANQGSEA. The DNA of the CDR3 is TGCAGCGTTGTACAGGGCTCGGGTGGCTACACCTTC. Translated, it gives CSVVQGSGGYTF.

The gene calls are TRBV9 and TRBJ2-5; 7 bases are a match to TRBD1. With 4 bases clipped from V and 5 bases from J, the junction kept 11 bases outside the gene matches. Germline lookup yields CDR1 SGDLS and CDR2 YYNGEE. The CDR3 contains 15 residues. The CDR3 loop reads CASSFEGDRGETQYF. The CDR3 nucleotides read TGTGCCAGCAGCTTTGAAGGGGACAGAGGGGAGACCCAGTACTTC.

This clonotype was recorded a few times. The chain uses TRBV9 and TRBJ1-1; the D gene is possibly TRBD1 (6 bases). Looked up from germline, CDR1 is SGDLS and CDR2 is YYNGEE. This CDR3 is 16 amino acids long. Trimming took 4 bases from V and 3 from J, leaving 19 bases between them. CDR3 sequence reads: CASSPEKQGMDTEAFF. The CDR3 nucleotides are TGTGCCAGCAGCCCAGAGAAACAGGGCATGGACACTGAAGCTTTCTTT.

The V and J genes are TRBV6-2 or TRBV6-3 and TRBJ1-2; 10 bases are shared with TRBD1. This CDR3 is 14 amino acids long. Losses at the gene ends were 6 bases for V and 4 bases for J; bases not matched to a gene: 5. From germline, CDR1 is MNHEY and CDR2 SVGEGT. The CDR3 here is CASSRGQGTYGYTF. The CDR3 bases are TGTGCCAGCAGCAGGGGACAGGGGACCTATGGCTACACCTTC.

In this sample, this clonotype turned up many times. The chain has TRBV7-8 and TRBJ2-1, with 9 bases fitting TRBD1. Germline CDR1 is SGHVS and CDR2 is FQNEAQ. The CDR3 is made up of 19 amino acids. The junction had 17 bases not matched to a gene; V was cut back by 7 bases and J by 1 base. CDR3 loop: CASTLPGAGTGKSYNEQFF. The CDR3 DNA sequence: TGTGCCAGCACCCTACCTGGAGCCGGGACAGGGAAGTCCTACAATGAGCAGTTCTTC.

The chain joins TRBV11-2 to TRBJ2-2; D not resolved. The CDR3 is 13 residues long. Trimming pared 1 base from V and 6 bases from J, leaving 6 bases between. Germline V gene lookup returns CDR1 SGHAT and CDR2 FQNNGV. The CDR3 DNA is TGTGCCAGCAGCTTAGCCTTCGCCGGGGAGCTGTTTTTT. Residues: CASSLAFAGELFF.

The chain couples TRBV29-1 to TRBJ1-2; no definite D call. Germline V gene sequence: CDR1 SQVTM, CDR2 ANQGSEA. Trimming took 7 bases from V and 7 from J, leaving 16 bases between them. There are 12 residues in the CDR3. CDR3 DNA: TGCAGCGCCCGAGAGGACTTCGGTGGCTACACCTTC. Translation: CSAREDFGGYTF.

The sample holds a few counts of this clonotype. The chain carries TRBV18 and TRBJ1-2; D remains unclear. The V gene's germline CDR1 is KGHSH and CDR2 LQKENI. The CDR3 length is 17 residues. V lost 1 base and J 1 base, leaving 16 bases between the germline ends. The chain's CDR3 is CASSPRSAASLNYGYTF. The CDR3 DNA is TGTGCCAGCTCACCACGATCCGCGGCCTCGCTTAACTATGGCTACACCTTC.

The rearrangement links TRBV20-1 to TRBJ2-5, with D unclear. Trimming cost V 4 bases and J 5 bases, with 20 bases left between them. The germline V gene has CDR1 DFQATT and CDR2 SNEGSKA (reference sequence). The CDR3 sequence is 15 residues long. The CDR3 nucleotides read TGCAGTGCTAAGGAAGGGTCGCGCCCGACGGAGACCCAGTACTTC. This gives the protein CSAKEGSRPTETQYF.

V is TRBV7-6 and J is TRBJ1-1; 7 bases match TRBD1. This CDR3 spans 14 amino acids. V lost 5 bases to trimming and J lost 3 bases; unmatched junction nucleotides: 6. Germline values: CDR1 SGHVS, CDR2 FNYEAQ. As DNA, the CDR3 is TGTGCCAGCAGCCTACAGGGGCCCCACACTGAAGCTTTCTTT. Amino acids: CASSLQGPHTEAFF.

This clonotype has only a few counts. The chain is built from TRBV18 and TRBJ2-3, with D hard to call. The V gene lost 4 bases and the J gene lost 8 bases, with 13 bases spanning the gap. The CDR3 consists of 13 residues. The germline V gene encodes CDR1 KGHSH and CDR2 LQKENI. The CDR3 sequence: CASSLPAVATQYF. Written as DNA, the CDR3 is TGTGCCAGCTCACTACCGGCGGTGGCTACGCAGTATTTT. The complete variable domain, with remaining parts taken from reference TRBV18 and TRBJ2-3, reads NAGVMQNPRHLVRRRGQEARLRCSPMKGHSHVYWYRQLPEEGLKFMVYLQKENIIDESGMPKERFSAEFPKEGPSILRIQQVVRGDSAAYFCASSLPAVATQYFGPGTRLTVL.

This chain connects TRBV6-1 to TRBJ2-6, with 9 bases identical to TRBD1. Germline V gene lookup returns CDR1 MNHNS and CDR2 SASEGT. The CDR3 extends over 19 amino acids. Trimming removed 10 bases from V and 2 bases from J; junction bases left unmatched: 18. The CDR3 nucleotides read TGTGCCACCTCCGAACAAATCCGGGGACAGGGCCCTGGGGCCAACGTCCTGACTTTC. Amino acids: CATSEQIRGQGPGANVLTF.

CDR3 coding DNA: TGCAGCGTCTCCAATCAGCCCCAGCATTTT. Translating it yields CSVSNQPQHF. The chain has TRBV29-1 and TRBJ1-5; D is undetermined. The V gene's germline CDR1 is SQVTM and CDR2 ANQGSEA. There are 10 residues in the CDR3. V was clipped by 6 bases and J by 3 bases, with 3 bases between them. Using reference TRBV29-1 and TRBJ1-5 for the parts outside the CDR3, the full variable domain is SAVISQKPSRDICQRGTSLTIQCQVDSQVTMMFWYRQQPGQSLTLIATANQGSEATYESGFVIDKFPISRPNLTFSTLTVSNMSPEDSSIYLCSVSNQPQHFGDGTRLSIL.

The V gene is TRBV5-1, the J gene TRBJ1-6; D gene uncertain. V was clipped by 0 bases and J by 7 bases, with 11 bases between them. The CDR3 has 15 residues. Germline V gene sequence: CDR1 SGHRS, CDR2 YFSETQ. CDR3 sequence (DNA): TGCGCCAGCAGCTTGGATTCGGTCGCCAATTCACCCCTCCACTTT. Translated: CASSLDSVANSPLHF.

The chain joins TRBV18 to TRBJ2-2; a possible D gene is TRBD2 (5 bases). V shed 2 bases and J shed 1 base, with 11 bases lying between them. CDR1 is KGHSH and CDR2 is LQKENI in the germline V gene. CDR3 length: 16 amino acids. DNA for the CDR3: TGTGCCAGCTCACCAGCGGGCAGGCAGAACACCGGGGAGCTGTTTTTT. Translating it yields CASSPAGRQNTGELFF. The whole variable domain, remainder taken from reference TRBV18 and TRBJ2-2, is NAGVMQNPRHLVRRRGQEARLRCSPMKGHSHVYWYRQLPEEGLKFMVYLQKENIIDESGMPKERFSAEFPKEGPSILRIQQVVRGDSAAYFCASSPAGRQNTGELFFGEGSRLTVL.

The chain joins TRBV2 to TRBJ2-7; D unclear. V was pared by 8 bases and J by 0 bases, with 11 bases between. CDR3 length: 13 amino acids. Germline V gives CDR1 SNHLY, CDR2 FYNNEI. In nucleotides, the CDR3 is TGTGCCAGCGGACGGCCCTTCTCCTACGAGCAGTACTTC. Translation gives CASGRPFSYEQYF.

This clonotype was recorded a few times. The V call is TRBV25-1, the J call TRBJ2-2, with D unclear. This CDR3 spans 14 amino acids. V lost 6 bases and J lost 4, with 12 bases in between. The germline V gene encodes CDR1 MGHDK and CDR2 SYGVNS. As DNA, the CDR3 is TGTGCCAGCAGCCGGGCCAGCACCACCGGGGAGCTGTTTTTT. Translating gives CASSRASTTGELFF.

This sequence joins TRBV2 and TRBJ1-1; no definite D call. CDR3 length: 12 amino acids. The V and J ends lost 0 bases and 6 bases respectively, with 5 bases between them. The V gene's germline CDR1 is SNHLY and CDR2 FYNNEI. The CDR3 region is CASSEALPEAFF. CDR3 sequence (DNA): TGTGCCAGCAGTGAAGCGCTTCCTGAAGCTTTCTTT.

This sequence joins TRBV6-6 and TRBJ2-1; D unclear. The CDR3 totals 15 residues. Germline assignment: CDR1 MNHNY and CDR2 SVGAGI (reference sequence). Trimming stripped 0 bases from V and 0 bases from J, with 6 bases between. CDR3 bases: TGTGCCAGCAGTTACTCCGTCCTCTCCTACAATGAGCAGTTCTTC. Translating gives CASSYSVLSYNEQFF.